One sample yielded the 21 T cell receptor beta chains listed below, sequenced in a study of early T cells in non-severe SARS-CoV-2 infection. TCRdb called the 5' RACE reads again in MiXCR, with one record for every CDR3 protein. The profile covers more than 30,000 distinct CDR3 sequences, with around 6.9% appearing a single time and about 13% taken by the ten largest. Sequencing was performed on whole blood, taken at baseline. These receptors originate from an adult who was a healthcare worker with PCR-confirmed SARS-CoV-2 infection or an uninfected control (not recorded which).

This clonotype has only a few counts. The V call is TRBV24-1, the J call TRBJ2-1, with TRBD2 identical over 12 bases. CDR1 and CDR2 from the germline V gene are KGHDR and SFDVKD. The CDR3 has 19 amino acids. The J segment lost 0 bases and the V segment lost 1 base, leaving 6 bases of the junction unmatched. CDR3 DNA: TGTGCCACCAGTGATTTTCGGGCTAGCGGGAGGGCCTCCTACAATGAGCAGTTCTTC. This gives the protein CATSDFRASGRASYNEQFF.

Ten or more counts support this clonotype. The J gene is TRBJ1-1, the V gene TRBV27, with TRBD1 matching 7 bases. The length of the CDR3 is 13 residues. The V gene's germline CDR1 is MNHEY and CDR2 SMNVEV (reference sequence). J lost 6 bases, V lost 7 bases, and 8 bases had no gene match. The CDR3 nucleotides read TGTGCCAGCATTCCCAACAGGGGATCTGAAGCTTTCTTT. Its protein is CASIPNRGSEAFF.

This clonotype was counted ten times or more. V usage is TRBV4-1 and J usage is TRBJ2-7; maybe TRBD2 (5 bases). CDR1 MGHRA and CDR2 YSYEKL come from the germline V gene. Trimming shortened V by 0 bases and J by 0 bases, and 12 bases separated the two germline ends. The CDR3 has 16 amino acids. The CDR3 nucleotides are TGCGCCAGCAGCCAAGATCGGGTAGCGTACTCCTACGAGCAGTACTTC. Protein sequence: CASSQDRVAYSYEQYF.

This clonotype was seen at least ten times. The CDR3 spells CSVLNTEAFF. The CDR3 region has the DNA TGCAGTGTACTGAACACTGAAGCTTTCTTT. V gene TRBV20-1 combines with J gene TRBJ1-1; D uncertain. CDR1 and CDR2 from the germline V gene are DFQATT and SNEGSKA (reference sequence). The CDR3 consists of 10 residues. V gave up 7 bases and J gave up 0 bases, with 3 bases separating them.

In this sample, this clonotype turned up a few times. The chain links TRBV6-5 to TRBJ2-7; tentatively, D is TRBD1 or TRBD2 (5 bases each). Trimming removed 7 bases at V and 4 bases at J, with 20 bases between. This CDR3 spans 15 amino acids. Germline V gene data show CDR1 as MNHEY and CDR2 as SVGAGI. Here the CDR3 DNA reads TGTGCCAGCACTCTAAACCCTGGGGGTAGGTACGAGCAGTACTTC. Amino acids: CASTLNPGGRYEQYF.

V and J are TRBV4-3 and TRBJ1-3, with D hard to call. CDR1 and CDR2 (germline): LGHNA, YSLEER. This CDR3 region has 14 residues. The V gene lost 1 base and the J gene lost 2 bases, with 6 bases spanning the gap. The DNA for the CDR3 is TGCGCCAGCAGCCAAGTCGGGGCTGGAAACACCATATATTTT. It is translated as CASSQVGAGNTIYF.

In its sample, this clonotype was seen a few times. The rearrangement uses TRBV15 and TRBJ2-1, with D hard to call. The CDR3 spans 12 residues. Trimming took 3 bases from V and 10 from J, leaving 10 bases between them. Germline CDR1 LNHNV, CDR2 YYDKDF (reference sequence). CDR3 nucleotides: TGTGCCACCAGCAGTCAACAGCGAGAGCAGTTCTTC. Encoded protein: CATSSQQREQFF.

This clonotype was seen many times. The gene calls are TRBV7-3 and TRBJ2-1; 11 nucleotides align to TRBD1. This CDR3 region has 14 residues. Trimming cost V 6 bases and J 9 bases; bases outside gene matches: 7. Germline loops: CDR1 SGHTA, CDR2 FQGTGA. As DNA, the CDR3 is TGTGCCAGCAGTGCAGGACAGGGGGCCGGTGAGCAGTTCTTC. It codes for CASSAGQGAGEQFF.

This clonotype turned up a few times. This sequence joins TRBV29-1 and TRBJ1-1; D remains unclear. Trimming stripped 3 bases from V and 8 bases from J, with 10 bases between. The CDR3 has 11 residues. Germline V gene data show CDR1 as SQVTM and CDR2 as ANQGSEA. CDR3 loop: CSVDVGGEAFF. The CDR3 bases are TGCAGCGTTGATGTGGGTGGAGAAGCTTTCTTT.

This clonotype counts as medium-sized. CDR3 sequence: CASSLRGGGYANTGELFF. The CDR3 coding sequence is TGTGCCAGCAGTTTACGGGGAGGGGGATACGCGAACACCGGGGAGCTGTTTTTT. The J gene is TRBJ2-2, the V gene TRBV27, with D possibly TRBD2 on 7 matching bases. The ends were cut back, 2 bases at V and 0 bases at J, with 16 bases in the middle. The CDR3 covers 18 residues. Germline V CDR1 and CDR2: MNHEY, SMNVEV (reference sequence).

This clonotype was found a few times. J is TRBJ1-1 and V is TRBV6-6; 7 bases are shared with TRBD1. The J segment lost 1 base and the V segment lost 5 bases, leaving 13 bases of the junction unmatched. Germline values: CDR1 MNHNY, CDR2 SVGAGI (reference sequence). CDR3 size: 17 residues. CDR3 region: CASSTPPTGAKNTEAFF. The CDR3 DNA reads as TGTGCCAGCAGTACCCCTCCTACAGGGGCCAAGAACACTGAAGCTTTCTTT.

A few counts support this clonotype. V and J are TRBV6-2 or TRBV6-3 and TRBJ2-1, with 14 bases fitting TRBD2. V lost 5 bases, J lost 9 bases, and 9 bases stayed unmatched. This CDR3 comprises 16 residues. Germline V gene lookup returns CDR1 MNHEY and CDR2 SVGEGT. The CDR3 DNA reads as TGTGCCAGCAGTCTCCCGGGACTAGCGGGAGTCGGTGAGCAGTTCTTC. Translated, it gives CASSLPGLAGVGEQFF.

This clonotype has ten or more counts. J is TRBJ2-3 and V is TRBV6-5; 9 bases align to TRBD2. With 7 bases clipped from V and 0 bases from J, the junction kept 5 bases outside the gene matches. This CDR3 is 15 amino acids long. Germline CDR1 reads MNHEY; CDR2 reads SVGAGI. Written as DNA, the CDR3 is TGTGCCAGCAAACTTAGCGGGAGAAGCACAGATACGCAGTATTTT. It encodes CASKLSGRSTDTQYF.

The table lists this clonotype with many counts. This chain uses TRBV4-3 with TRBJ1-1, with unresolved D. The V end lost 0 bases, the J end lost 8 bases, and 13 bases lay between the germline ends. Germline-derived CDR1 and CDR2 are LGHNA and YSLEER. There are 14 residues in the CDR3. CDR3 sequence (DNA): TGCGCCAGCAGCCAAGAATGGGCCGACGCAGAAGCTTTCTTT. Amino acid sequence: CASSQEWADAEAFF.

About this clonotype: A clone one base away is much larger, so this may be a read error. The gene calls are TRBV3-1 and TRBJ2-4, with D unresolved. The germline gives CDR1 LGHDT, CDR2 YNNKEL (reference sequence). This CDR3 is 11 amino acids long. The chain's CDR3 is CVSSKLNIQYF. The DNA of the CDR3 is TGTGTCAGCAGCAAACTAAACATTCAGTACTTC.

In its sample, this clonotype was seen many times. This sequence joins TRBV5-4 and TRBJ2-5, with a possible D match to TRBD2 (6 bases). V lost 0 bases to trimming and J lost 1 base, with 7 bases between them. The germline gives CDR1 SGHNT, CDR2 YYREEE (reference sequence). The CDR3 is 14 amino acids. The CDR3 nucleotides read TGTGCCAGCAGCTTGGGGGACTTCCAAGAGACCCAGTACTTC. Amino acid sequence: CASSLGDFQETQYF. The full variable domain, its missing parts supplied by reference TRBV5-4 and TRBJ2-5, is ETGVTQSPTHLIKTRGQQVTLRCSSQSGHNTVSWYQQALGQGPQFIFQYYREEENGRGNFPPRFSGLQFPNYSSELNVNALELDDSALYLCASSLGDFQETQYFGPGTRLLVL.

This clonotype was seen at least ten times. V usage is TRBV10-3 and J usage is TRBJ2-7; 9 bases match TRBD1. The V gene end was trimmed by 2 bases and the J gene end by 2 bases; junction bases not matched to a gene: 4. The germline gives CDR1 ENHRY, CDR2 SYGVKD. CDR3 length equals 15 residues. The CDR3 here is CAISEGQGYPYEQYV. DNA of the CDR3: TGTGCCATCAGTGAGGGACAGGGGTACCCCTACGAGCAGTACGTC.

There are many counts of this clonotype. V and J are TRBV7-9 and TRBJ2-7; TRBD2 might be the D (6 bases). The germline CDR1 and CDR2 sequences are SEHNR and FQNEAQ (reference sequence). CDR3 length: 14 amino acids. The V end lost 4 bases, the J end lost 5 bases, and 15 bases lay between the germline ends. The DNA for the CDR3 is TGTGCCAGCAGCTCGTCGGGAGCGGGTAACGAGCAGTACGTC. Encoded protein: CASSSSGAGNEQYV.

This clonotype turned up a few times. The V call is TRBV4-1, the J call TRBJ1-2; a weak D match, TRBD1 (6 bases). V was clipped by 2 bases and J by 0 bases, with 19 bases between them. The CDR3 totals 18 residues. The germline CDR1 and CDR2 sequences are MGHRA and YSYEKL. Written as DNA, the CDR3 is TGCGCCAGCAGCCAACATGGACAGCTAGACCCCTCTAACTATGGCTACACCTTC. This codes for CASSQHGQLDPSNYGYTF.

This chain joins TRBV29-1 and TRBJ2-1; D remains ambiguous. This CDR3 is 11 amino acids long. V was cut by 4 bases and J by 8 bases, with 9 bases left in between. CDR1 is SQVTM, CDR2 ANQGSEA, per germline. The CDR3 protein is CSVVSVYEQFF. As DNA, the CDR3 is TGCAGCGTTGTGTCGGTCTATGAGCAGTTCTTC.

This clonotype was seen at least ten times. The rearrangement joins TRBV29-1 to TRBJ2-7; possible D gene TRBD1, 6 bases. Germline CDR1 and CDR2: SQVTM and ANQGSEA. This CDR3 region has 12 residues. Trimming cost V 6 bases and J 5 bases, with 14 bases left between them. The CDR3, as DNA: TGCAGCGTAACCTTCACAGGGAACGAGCAGTACTTC. Residues: CSVTFTGNEQYF.